This TCR beta chain was documented in a study of cytomegalovirus exposure and HLA in healthy donors. Use of 60 Vbeta and 13 Jbeta primers characterized the PCR. The table came from immunoSEQ multiplex PCR; TCRdb's copy has only in-frame clones and leaves some out. The sample shows 150,000 or so clones, under 75% of them seen only once. The study, taken as a whole, reports: Analyzed later, association rates of TCRs varied across HLA loci, with DRB1 most and HLA-C fewest. It was confirmed in vitro that a few of the CMV-associated chains were specific for CMV antigens. In a later analysis, HLA-associated TCR beta chains were more clonally expanded than equally common others.

With respect to this clone: Its antigen is not known.

The receptor was derived from a man in his forties or fifties in good health and CMV-seropositive. Sequencing was carried out using PBMCs.

For the CDR3, the DNA is TGTGCCAGTAGTCCCTTGCGAGACAGTAGAAATTCACCCCTCCACTTT. This codes for CASSPLRDSRNSPLHF. This chain uses TRBV19 with TRBJ1-6; possible D gene TRBD1, 5 bases. V lost 5 bases, J lost 7 bases, and 18 bases lay in between. There are 16 residues in the CDR3. Germline V gives CDR1 LNHDA, CDR2 SQIVND (reference sequence). Looking up the rest from reference TRBV19 and TRBJ1-6 gives the full variable domain: DGGITQSPKYLFRKEGQNVTLSCEQNLNHDAMYWYRQDPGQGLRLIYYSQIVNDFQKGDIAEGYSVSREKKESFPLTVTSAQKNPTAFYLCASSPLRDSRNSPLHFGNGTRLTVT.